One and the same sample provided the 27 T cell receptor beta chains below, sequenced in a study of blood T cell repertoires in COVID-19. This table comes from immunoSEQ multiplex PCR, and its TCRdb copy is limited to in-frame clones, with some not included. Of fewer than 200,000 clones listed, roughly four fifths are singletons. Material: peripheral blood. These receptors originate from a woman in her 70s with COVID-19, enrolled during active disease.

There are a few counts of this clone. The CDR3 loop reads CAISEWDKNTGELFF. The CDR3 DNA reads TGTGCCATCAGTGAATGGGACAAGAACACCGGGGAGCTGTTTTTT. The J gene is TRBJ2-2, the V gene TRBV10-3; maybe TRBD1 (6 bases). Germline V gene lookup returns CDR1 ENHRY and CDR2 SYGVKD. V was cut by 3 bases and J by 1 base, with 9 bases left in between. This CDR3 spans 15 amino acids.

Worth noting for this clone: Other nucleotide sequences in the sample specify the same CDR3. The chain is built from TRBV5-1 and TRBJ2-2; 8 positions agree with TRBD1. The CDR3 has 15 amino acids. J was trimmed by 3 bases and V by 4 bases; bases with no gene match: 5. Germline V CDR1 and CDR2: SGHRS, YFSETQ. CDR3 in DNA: TGCGCCAGCAGCCGCGGACAGGGAGACACCGGGGAGCTGTTTTTT. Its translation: CASSRGQGDTGELFF. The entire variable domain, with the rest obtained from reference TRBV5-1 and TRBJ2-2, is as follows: KAGVTQTPRYLIKTRGQQVTLSCSPISGHRSVSWYQQTPGQGLQFLFEYFSETQRNKGNFPGRFSGRQFSNSRSEMNVSTLELGDSALYLCASSRGQGDTGELFFGEGSRLTVL.

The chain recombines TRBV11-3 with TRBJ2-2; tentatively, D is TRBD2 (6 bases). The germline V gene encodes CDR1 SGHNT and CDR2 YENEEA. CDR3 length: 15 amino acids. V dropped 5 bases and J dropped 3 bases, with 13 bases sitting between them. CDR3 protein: CASSPGTSYTGELFF. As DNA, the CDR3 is TGTGCCAGCAGCCCCGGGACTTCGTACACCGGGGAGCTGTTTTTT.

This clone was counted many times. The CDR3 spells CASSEDPLLAGAVNEQFF. The CDR3 nucleotides are TGTGCCAGCAGTGAAGACCCACTACTAGCGGGAGCGGTCAATGAGCAGTTCTTC. The V and J genes are TRBV6-1 and TRBJ2-1; 11 bases line up with TRBD2. This CDR3 has 18 residues. CDR1 is MNHNS, CDR2 SASEGT, per germline. Losses at the gene ends were 1 base for V and 6 bases for J; bases not matched to a gene: 11.

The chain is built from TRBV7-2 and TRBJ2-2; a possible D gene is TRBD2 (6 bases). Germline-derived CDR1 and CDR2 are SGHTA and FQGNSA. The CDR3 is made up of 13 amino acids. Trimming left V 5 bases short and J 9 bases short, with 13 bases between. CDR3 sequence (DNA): TGTGCCAGCAGCCCTGTCCGGGAGCGGGAGCTGTTTTTT. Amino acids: CASSPVRERELFF.

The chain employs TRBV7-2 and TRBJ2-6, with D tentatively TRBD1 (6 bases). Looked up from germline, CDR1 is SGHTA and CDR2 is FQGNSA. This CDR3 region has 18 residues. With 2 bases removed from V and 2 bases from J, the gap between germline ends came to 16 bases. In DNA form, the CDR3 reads TGTGCCAGCAGCTTAAGAGCCAGGACAGCGGCTGGGGCCAACGTCCTGACTTTC. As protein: CASSLRARTAAGANVLTF.

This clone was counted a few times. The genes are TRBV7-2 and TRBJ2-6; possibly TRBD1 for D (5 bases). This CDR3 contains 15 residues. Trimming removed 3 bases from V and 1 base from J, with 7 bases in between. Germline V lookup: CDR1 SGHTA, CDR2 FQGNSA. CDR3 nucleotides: TGTGCCAGCAGCTTCAGGGTATCTGGGGCCAACGTCCTGACTTTC. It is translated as CASSFRVSGANVLTF.

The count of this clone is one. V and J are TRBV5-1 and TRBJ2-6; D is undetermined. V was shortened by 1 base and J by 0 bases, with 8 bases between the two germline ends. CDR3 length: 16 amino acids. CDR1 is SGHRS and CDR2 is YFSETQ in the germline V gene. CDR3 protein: CASSLSGVSGANVLTF. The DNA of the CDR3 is TGCGCCAGCAGCTTGTCCGGAGTCTCTGGGGCCAACGTCCTGACTTTC. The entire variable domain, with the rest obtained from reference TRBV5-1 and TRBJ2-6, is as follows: KAGVTQTPRYLIKTRGQQVTLSCSPISGHRSVSWYQQTPGQGLQFLFEYFSETQRNKGNFPGRFSGRQFSNSRSEMNVSTLELGDSALYLCASSLSGVSGANVLTFGAGSRLTVL.

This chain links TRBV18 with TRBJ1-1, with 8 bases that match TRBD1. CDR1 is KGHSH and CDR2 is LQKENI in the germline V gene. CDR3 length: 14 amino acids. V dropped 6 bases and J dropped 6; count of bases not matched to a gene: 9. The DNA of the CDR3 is TGTGCCAGCTCGAAAGCGGGACAGGCAGCTGAAGCTTTCTTT. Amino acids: CASSKAGQAAEAFF.

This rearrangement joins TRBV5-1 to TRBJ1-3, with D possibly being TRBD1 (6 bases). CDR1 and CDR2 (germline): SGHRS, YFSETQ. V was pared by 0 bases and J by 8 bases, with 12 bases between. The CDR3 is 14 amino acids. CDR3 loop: CASSLDRVGYTIYF. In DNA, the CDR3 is TGCGCCAGCAGCTTGGACAGGGTGGGGTACACCATATATTTT.

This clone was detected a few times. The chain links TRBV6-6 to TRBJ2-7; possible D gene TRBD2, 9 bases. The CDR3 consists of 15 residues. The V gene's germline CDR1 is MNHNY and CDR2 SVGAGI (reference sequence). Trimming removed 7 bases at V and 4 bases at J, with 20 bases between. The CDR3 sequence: CASTQGASGTYEQYF. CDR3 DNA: TGTGCCAGCACCCAGGGGGCTAGCGGGACTTACGAGCAGTACTTC.

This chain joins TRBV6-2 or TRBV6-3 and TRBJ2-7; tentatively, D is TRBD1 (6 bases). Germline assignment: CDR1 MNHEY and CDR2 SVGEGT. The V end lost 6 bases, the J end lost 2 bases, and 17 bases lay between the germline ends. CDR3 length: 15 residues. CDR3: CASSPLNRVPYEQYF. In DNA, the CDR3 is TGTGCCAGCAGCCCCCTTAACAGGGTTCCCTACGAGCAGTACTTC.

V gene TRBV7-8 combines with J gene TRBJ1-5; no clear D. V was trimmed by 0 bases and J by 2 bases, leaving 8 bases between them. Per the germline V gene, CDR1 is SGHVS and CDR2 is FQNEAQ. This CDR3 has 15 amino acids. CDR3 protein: CASSLAYSGNQPQHF. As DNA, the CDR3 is TGTGCCAGCAGCTTAGCATACAGTGGCAATCAGCCCCAGCATTTT.

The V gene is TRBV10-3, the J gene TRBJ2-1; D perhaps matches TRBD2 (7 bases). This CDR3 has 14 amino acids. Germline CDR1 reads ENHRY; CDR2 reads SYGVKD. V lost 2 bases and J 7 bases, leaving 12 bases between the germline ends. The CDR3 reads CAISERRGGNEQFF. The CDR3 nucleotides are TGTGCCATCAGTGAGAGGAGGGGGGGAAATGAGCAGTTCTTC.

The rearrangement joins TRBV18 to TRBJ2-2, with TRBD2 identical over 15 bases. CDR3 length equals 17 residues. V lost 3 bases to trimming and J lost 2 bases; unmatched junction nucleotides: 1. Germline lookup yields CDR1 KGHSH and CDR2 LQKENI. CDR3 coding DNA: TGTGCCAGCTCACCGGGACTAGCGGGAGGAAACACCGGGGAGCTGTTTTTT. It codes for CASSPGLAGGNTGELFF.

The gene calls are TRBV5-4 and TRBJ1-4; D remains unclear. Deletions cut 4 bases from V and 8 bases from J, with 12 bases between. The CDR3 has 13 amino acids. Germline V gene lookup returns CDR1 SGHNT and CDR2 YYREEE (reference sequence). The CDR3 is CASSLEGREKLFF. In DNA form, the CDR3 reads TGTGCCAGCAGCCTCGAGGGCCGCGAAAAACTGTTTTTT.

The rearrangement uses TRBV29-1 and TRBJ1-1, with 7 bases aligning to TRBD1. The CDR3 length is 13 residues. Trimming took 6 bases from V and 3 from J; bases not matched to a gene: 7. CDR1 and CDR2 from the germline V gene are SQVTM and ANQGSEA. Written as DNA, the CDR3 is TGCAGCGTGCCCGACAGGGCCGACACTGAAGCTTTCTTT. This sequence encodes CSVPDRADTEAFF.

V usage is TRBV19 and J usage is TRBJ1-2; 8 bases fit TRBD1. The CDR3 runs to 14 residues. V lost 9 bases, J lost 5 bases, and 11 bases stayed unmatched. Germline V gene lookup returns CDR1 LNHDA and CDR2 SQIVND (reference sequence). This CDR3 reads CASQSLTGVYGYTF. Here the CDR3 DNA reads TGTGCCAGCCAAAGCCTGACAGGGGTATATGGCTACACCTTC.

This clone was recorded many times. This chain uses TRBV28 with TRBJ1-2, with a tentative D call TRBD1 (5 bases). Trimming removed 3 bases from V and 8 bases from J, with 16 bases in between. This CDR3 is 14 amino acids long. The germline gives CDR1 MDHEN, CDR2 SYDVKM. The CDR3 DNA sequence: TGTGCCAGCAGTTTTCTTGGCGGGGCCACAGGCTACACCTTC. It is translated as CASSFLGGATGYTF.

CDR3 sequence (DNA): TGTGCCACCAGTGATGTCGAGCGGGCCTCCTACAATGAGCAGTTCTTC. It translates to CATSDVERASYNEQFF. V gene TRBV24-1 combines with J gene TRBJ2-1; maybe TRBD2 (6 bases). The CDR3 covers 16 residues. V was trimmed by 3 bases and J by 0 bases, leaving 11 bases between them. Germline V gene lookup returns CDR1 KGHDR and CDR2 SFDVKD.

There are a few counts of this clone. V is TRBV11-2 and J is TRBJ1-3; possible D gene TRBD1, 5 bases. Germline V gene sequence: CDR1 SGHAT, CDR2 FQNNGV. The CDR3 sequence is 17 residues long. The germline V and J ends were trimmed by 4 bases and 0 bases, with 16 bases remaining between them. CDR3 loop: CASSSRAGESSGNTIYF. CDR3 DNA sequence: TGTGCCAGCAGCTCTAGGGCGGGGGAAAGCTCTGGAAACACCATATATTTT.

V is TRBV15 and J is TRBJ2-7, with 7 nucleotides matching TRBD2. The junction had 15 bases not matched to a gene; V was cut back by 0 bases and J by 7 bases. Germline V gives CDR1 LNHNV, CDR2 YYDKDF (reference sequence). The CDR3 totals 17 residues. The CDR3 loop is CATSRDVGLAAPEEQYF. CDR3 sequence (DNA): TGTGCCACCAGCAGAGATGTTGGGCTAGCGGCACCGGAAGAGCAGTACTTC.

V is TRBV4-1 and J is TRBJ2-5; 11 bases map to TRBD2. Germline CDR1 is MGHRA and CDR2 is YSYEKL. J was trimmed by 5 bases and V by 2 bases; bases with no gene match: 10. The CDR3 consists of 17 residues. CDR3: CASSQPTLAGGRETQYF. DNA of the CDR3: TGCGCCAGCAGCCAACCTACCTTAGCGGGAGGGAGGGAGACCCAGTACTTC.

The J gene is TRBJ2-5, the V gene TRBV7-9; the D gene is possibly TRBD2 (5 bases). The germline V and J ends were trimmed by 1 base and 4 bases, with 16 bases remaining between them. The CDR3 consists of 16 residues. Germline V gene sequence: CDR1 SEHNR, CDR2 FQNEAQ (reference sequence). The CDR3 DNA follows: TGTGCCAGCAGCTTAGATGTACGGGGTACGGGAGAGACCCAGTACTTC. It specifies CASSLDVRGTGETQYF.

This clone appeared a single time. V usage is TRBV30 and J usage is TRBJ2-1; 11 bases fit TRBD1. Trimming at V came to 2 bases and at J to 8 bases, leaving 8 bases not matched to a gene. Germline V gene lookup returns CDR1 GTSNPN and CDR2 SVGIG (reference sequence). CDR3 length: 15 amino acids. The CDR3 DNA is TGTGCCTGGAGTTGGACAGGGGGCGGTCACCATGAGCAGTTCTTC. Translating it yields CAWSWTGGGHHEQFF. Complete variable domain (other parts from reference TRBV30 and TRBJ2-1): SQTIHQWPATLVQPVGSPLSLECTVEGTSNPNLYWYRQAAGRGLQLLFYSVGIGQISSEVPQNLSASRPQDRQFILSSKKLLLSDSGFYLCAWSWTGGGHHEQFFGPGTRLTVL.

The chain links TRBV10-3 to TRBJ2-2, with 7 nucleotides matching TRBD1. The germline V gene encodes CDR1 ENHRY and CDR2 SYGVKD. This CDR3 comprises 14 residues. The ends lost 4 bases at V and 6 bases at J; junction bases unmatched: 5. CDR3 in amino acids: CAISGPQGAGELFF. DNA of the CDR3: TGTGCCATCAGTGGCCCTCAGGGGGCCGGGGAGCTGTTTTTT.

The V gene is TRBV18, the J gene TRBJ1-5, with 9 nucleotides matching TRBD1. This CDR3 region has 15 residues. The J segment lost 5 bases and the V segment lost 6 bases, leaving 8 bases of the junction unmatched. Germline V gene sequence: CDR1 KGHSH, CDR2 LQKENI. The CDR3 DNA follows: TGTGCCAGCTCCGAGGTGACAGGGGGATATCAGCCCCAGCATTTT. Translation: CASSEVTGGYQPQHF.